This is a list of T cell receptor beta chains from one sample in a study of cytomegalovirus exposure and HLA in healthy donors. Here immunoSEQ multiplex PCR was the method, and the copy in TCRdb shows in-frame clones only, minus some. The data contain some 150,000 clones, nearly 85% of them singletons. The sequencing input was PBMCs. These receptor sequences come from a male donor in good health and CMV-seronegative. CDR3s include the opening cysteine and the closing phenylalanine or tryptophan. Each record gives: J gene, CDR3 length, D gene, clone size, V gene, CDR3 DNA, CDR3 protein. A D gene is named only where the DNA matches it firmly. The size field is filled for only some rows; it gives once, few, many or a size class.

TRBJ1-1,15,-,once,TRBV28,TGTGCCAGCAGTCTTAGGGGGACACCGAACACTGAAGCTTTCTTT,CASSLRGTPNTEAFF
TRBJ1-5,16,TRBD1,-,TRBV27,TGTGCCTCCGGGACAGGGCTATTATCGGCCAATCAGCCCCAGCATTTT,CASGTGLLSANQPQHF
TRBJ1-2,14,-,-,TRBV14,TGTGCCAGCAGCCAAGATGACAGGCACTATGGCTACACCTTC,CASSQDDRHYGYTF
TRBJ2-3,14,TRBD1,-,TRBV6-4,TGTGCCAGCAGTGAGGGACAGGGGGCAGATACGCAGTATTTT,CASSEGQGADTQYF
TRBJ2-3,12,-,-,TRBV15,TGTGCCACCAGCAGAGCTCCAGATACGCAGTATTTT,CATSRAPDTQYF
TRBJ1-1,22,TRBD1,few,TRBV5-1,TGCGCCAGCAGCTTGGCGTATAGGGGACAGGGGGCCGAAAATACGAGGTACACTGAAGCTTTCTTT,CASSLAYRGQGAENTRYTEAFF
TRBJ2-3,12,-,-,TRBV28,TGTGCCTCCAAGCGGAGAGTAGATACGCAGTATTTT,CASKRRVDTQYF
TRBJ2-1,16,-,once,TRBV6-5,TGTGCCAGCAGTTACTCGCCGGGGGATACGCACAATGAGCAGTTCTTC,CASSYSPGDTHNEQFF
TRBJ2-3,17,TRBD2,-,TRBV28,TGTGCCAGCAGCCACCACCTACTAGCGGGAGAACCAGATACGCAGTATTTT,CASSHHLLAGEPDTQYF
TRBJ2-4,14,TRBD1,once,TRBV11-2,TGTGCCAGCAGCCTGGGACAGGGGAAAAACATTCAGTACTTC,CASSLGQGKNIQYF
TRBJ1-1,14,-,-,TRBV19,TGTGCCAGTAGTACCTGGGACACCCTTTTTGAAGCTTTCTTT,CASSTWDTLFEAFF
TRBJ2-7,15,TRBD2,-,TRBV15,TGTGCCACCAGCAGAGAAGCGGGAGGGCACCACGAGCAGTACTTC,CATSREAGGHHEQYF
TRBJ2-5,16,TRBD1,-,TRBV4-1,TGCGCCAGCAGAAAGATCGGGACAGGGTTCCAAGAGACCCAGTACTTC,CASRKIGTGFQETQYF
TRBJ2-1,13,TRBD1,once,TRBV5-1,TGCGCCAGCGGGGACAGAACCTACAATGAGCAGTTCTTC,CASGDRTYNEQFF
TRBJ1-5,18,-,few,TRBV14,TGTGCCAGCAGCCAAGATAGGAGCAGGAGGGGCCGCCTGGGGCCCCAGCATTTT,CASSQDRSRRGRLGPQHF
TRBJ2-1,12,-,-,TRBV7-6,TGTGCCAGCAGCTTAGTAGGGGCGGAGCAGTTCTTC,CASSLVGAEQFF
TRBJ1-4,17,TRBD1,-,TRBV7-9,TGTGCCAGCAGCTCAACAGGGGTTTCGGCAACTAATGAAAAACTGTTTTTT,CASSSTGVSATNEKLFF
TRBJ2-1,14,TRBD2,once,TRBV6-5,TGTGCCAGCAACCAACTAGCGGGAGTCGGTGAGCAGTTCTTC,CASNQLAGVGEQFF
TRBJ1-1,17,-,-,TRBV7-9,TGTGCCAGCAGCTCGGGACAACGGATCTGGGGGAACACTGAAGCTTTCTTT,CASSSGQRIWGNTEAFF
TRBJ2-2,17,-,-,TRBV4-2,TGTGCCAGCAGCCAAGAATCAGTCAGGACGAACACCGGGGAGCTGTTTTTT,CASSQESVRTNTGELFF
TRBJ2-7,17,TRBD1,-,TRBV4-2,TGTGCCAGCAGCCAAGAAGGGTACCGGGACAGGGACTACGAGCAGTACTTC,CASSQEGYRDRDYEQYF
TRBJ2-3,15,-,-,TRBV5-1,TGCGCCAGCAGCTTAGGGGATTTGGGCACAGATACGCAGTATTTT,CASSLGDLGTDTQYF
TRBJ2-5,12,-,-,TRBV29-1,TGCAGCGTTTTCGGACAGCAAGAGACCCAGTACTTC,CSVFGQQETQYF
TRBJ1-1,11,-,-,TRBV28,TGTGCCAGCAGTTTTCGTTCTGAAGCTTTCTTT,CASSFRSEAFF
TRBJ2-2,19,TRBD1,-,TRBV14,TGTGCCAGCAGCCAAGATCTGGTTAGGGGACAGGCGAACACCGGGGAGCTGTTTTTT,CASSQDLVRGQANTGELFF
TRBJ2-1,16,TRBD2,-,TRBV28,TGTGCCAGCAGTCCCCTCACTAGCGGGAGGGGTAATGAGCAGTTCTTC,CASSPLTSGRGNEQFF
TRBJ2-2,14,-,-,TRBV4-1,TGCGCCAGCAGCCAAGAGGCGGGTACCGGGGAGCTGTTTTTT,CASSQEAGTGELFF
TRBJ2-1,16,-,-,TRBV6-5,TGTGCCAGCAGTTACTCAGGCGGGGACCGGTACAATGAGCAGTTCTTC,CASSYSGGDRYNEQFF
TRBJ1-6,18,-,-,TRBV5-1,TGCGCCAGCAGCCCCGACCCGACAAATTCCCCCTATAATTCACCCCTCCACTTT,CASSPDPTNSPYNSPLHF
TRBJ2-7,13,-,-,TRBV7-9,TGTGCCAGCAGCCCCCGGGAACAGTACGAGCAGTACTTC,CASSPREQYEQYF
TRBJ2-4,18,-,-,TRBV19,TGTGCCAGTAGTATAGATATGGACTACCCCCTAGCCAAAAACATTCAGTACTTC,CASSIDMDYPLAKNIQYF
TRBJ2-5,13,-,once,TRBV5-1,TGCGCCAGCAGCACAGGACAGCAGGAGACCCAGTACTTC,CASSTGQQETQYF
TRBJ2-3,19,-,-,TRBV21-1,TGTGCCAGCAGCAAAGAAGTCCCGGGACAGGTACAAAGCACAGATACGCAGTATTTT,CASSKEVPGQVQSTDTQYF
TRBJ1-2,15,TRBD1,-,TRBV6-6,TGTGCCAGCAGTTACGGACAGGGGTCGGACTATGGCTACACCTTC,CASSYGQGSDYGYTF
TRBJ1-2,14,TRBD1,-,TRBV15,TGTGCCACCAGCAGACGGACAGGGGCAGCTGGCTACACCTTC,CATSRRTGAAGYTF
TRBJ2-1,16,TRBD2,-,TRBV5-8,TGTGCCAGCAGTCCCCGCCGGGGGGGATCGGGGAATGAGCAGTTCTTC,CASSPRRGGSGNEQFF
TRBJ1-5,17,TRBD1,-,TRBV15,TGTGCCACCAGCGGCCGGGACAGGAATCATAAAAATCAGCCCCAGCATTTT,CATSGRDRNHKNQPQHF
TRBJ2-1,15,TRBD1,once,TRBV11-3,TGTGCCAGCAGCCTCCGGGACAGGGCCGGTAATGAGCAGTTCTTC,CASSLRDRAGNEQFF
TRBJ2-1,11,-,-,TRBV7-2,TGTGCCAGCAGCTACGCGAATGAGCAGTTCTTC,CASSYANEQFF
TRBJ2-2,16,-,-,TRBV15,TGTGCCACCAGCAGAGTACTGGGGCCGAACACCGGGGAGCTGTTTTTT,CATSRVLGPNTGELFF
TRBJ2-3,15,TRBD2,-,TRBV9,TGTGCCAGCAGCGCAAGAGCGGGGGGCACAGATACGCAGTATTTT,CASSARAGGTDTQYF
TRBJ2-2,16,TRBD2,-,TRBV25-1,TGTGCCAGCAGTGAATCAAGCGGGGGGGCTAGGGGGGAGCTGTTTTTT,CASSESSGGARGELFF